This T cell receptor (beta chain) was identified in a study of T-cell reconstitution after alpha-beta-depleted transplantation in children. Using unique molecular identifiers, the investigators prepared the TCRbeta library. TCRdb re-derived calls from the PCR reads in MiXCR, one entry per CDR3 protein. The sample lists a few hundred thousand distinct CDR3 sequences, over 10% occurring once. From germline, CDR1 is SGHAT and CDR2 FQNNGV. The CDR3 is 14 amino acids. Trimming took off 4 bases at V and 8 bases at J, with 16 bases between the two ends. This clonotype was seen more than once but under ten times.

The clonotype was recovered from a male patient younger than 18 who had a stem cell transplant for acute myeloid leukemia, so the T cells may come from the graft donor. This specimen was PBMCs, mostly from graft donor cells, taken 360 days after TCRalphabeta/CD19-depleted stem cell transplant. V and J are TRBV11-2 and TRBJ2-3, with a weak D call TRBD2 (7 bases). The CDR3 nucleotides are TGTGCCAGCAGCTCCTCTTCGGGGGGCGGTACGCAGTATTTT. Amino acids: CASSSSSGGGTQYF.